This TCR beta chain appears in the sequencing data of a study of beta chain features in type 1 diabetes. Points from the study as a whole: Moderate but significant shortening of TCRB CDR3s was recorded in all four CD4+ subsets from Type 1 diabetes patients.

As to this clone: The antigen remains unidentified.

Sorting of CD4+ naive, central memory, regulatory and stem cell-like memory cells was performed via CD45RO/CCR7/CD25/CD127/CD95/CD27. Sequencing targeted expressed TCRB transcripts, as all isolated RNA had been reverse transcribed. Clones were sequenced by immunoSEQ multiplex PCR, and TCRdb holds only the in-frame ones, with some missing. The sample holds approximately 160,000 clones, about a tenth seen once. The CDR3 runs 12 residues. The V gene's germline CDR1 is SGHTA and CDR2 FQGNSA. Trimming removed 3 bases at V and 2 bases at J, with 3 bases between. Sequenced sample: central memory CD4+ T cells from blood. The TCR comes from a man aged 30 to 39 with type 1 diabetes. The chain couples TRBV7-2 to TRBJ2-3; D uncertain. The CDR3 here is CASSFNTDTQYF. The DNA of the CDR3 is TGTGCCAGCAGCTTTAACACAGATACGCAGTATTTT.